This TCR beta chain was identified during a study of long-term antiretroviral therapy in people with HIV. Version v3.0 of the immunoSEQ assay was performed at survey level. The protocol was immunoSEQ multiplex PCR, while the TCRdb copy is restricted to in-frame clones and leaves out a portion. The table records about 40,000 clones, approximately 87% of them present only once. CDR1 and CDR2 from the germline V gene are ENHRY and SYGVKD. With 0 bases clipped from V and 4 bases from J, the junction kept 9 bases outside the gene matches. This CDR3 is built from 17 residues. This material consisted of unsorted PBMCs, taken 1.2 years after starting antiretroviral therapy. This sequence originates from a woman aged 45-59 years with HIV. The chain links TRBV10-3 to TRBJ2-5, with 9 positions matching TRBD2. The CDR3 DNA is TGTGCCATCAGTGAGTCTGCGGGGGGGGATCCGGCAGAGACCCAGTACTTC. Translation gives CAISESAGGDPAETQYF.